Given below is one T cell receptor beta chain in context. This clone was found once. Its antigen is unknown. The sample holds no much larger clone one base away, and base qualities are not on file. This entry comes from a study of vaccination effects on CD4 cells after COVID-19 (dated by TCRdb to about 2022). Background on the whole study: The ViraFEST assay stimulated PBMC with viral peptide pools and then used TCR sequencing to identify antigen-specific CD4+ T cell clonotypes by expansion. Each participant received two doses of an mRNA SARS-CoV-2 vaccine, either BNT162b2 or mRNA-1273. About 1.8 million PBMC per well were cultured with 9 to 10 ug/ml peptides in IMDM containing approximately 4.7% human AB serum, roughly 10 IU/ml IL-2 and gentamicin. SARS-CoV-2 spike-specific CD4+ TCR repertoires were compared before and after mRNA vaccination in COVID-19 convalescent patients and in infection-naive vaccine recipients. Altogether, about 10 COVID-19 convalescent patients and a few SARS-CoV-2-naive healthy vaccine recipients made up the full study. The Oncomine TCR Beta short-read assay on an Illumina iSeq 100 was used to sequence cultures from other donors in the study.

The library came from the immunoSEQ multiplex PCR assay. DNA from the cultured and isolated CD4+ T cells underwent TCR beta CDR3 sequencing. Regarding the original processing steps: Non-productive TCR sequences were removed and reads were trimmed to the CDR3 region, keeping CDR3s of at least 7 amino acids. The MANAFEST web app was used to identify antigen-specific clonotypes by comparing expansion in peptide wells with expansion in reference cultures. To be called positive, a clone needed expansion at FDR<0.05 compared with the reference and with all other wells, an odds ratio greater than 5, and a frequency greater than 0.1% in two replicate wells. Clonotypes significantly expanded in SARS-CoV-2 spike wells and in at least one common cold coronavirus spike condition were defined as cross-reactive. CDR3 similarity was assessed by Levenshtein distance with the stringdist R package, and unrooted trees were built with ape in R 3.6.1. The immuneACCESS repertoire file appears here via TCRdb, limited to in-frame rearrangements. These files lack a portion of the clones; in checked studies, under half of the deficit traces to unresolved V genes, and the cause of the others is not known. Clone size and the V and J calls come from that table; the DNA yielded D and trimming. The sample table holds about 35,000 clones, of which roughly two thirds were seen once. Clones ranked in the top ten supply 3.5% to 4.5% of the sample.

V sheds 7 bases and J sheds 7 bases, leaving 19 bases between their ends. Per the germline V gene, SNHLY is the CDR1 and FYNNEI is the CDR2. Including the terminal cysteine and phenylalanine, the CDR3 comprises 14 residues. This entry keeps only the CDR3 DNA: 42 bases, framed from base 1. After approximately 11 days of culture, CD4+ T cells were isolated with the EasySep CD4+ T cell isolation kit. Healthy vaccine recipients had no prior SARS-CoV-2 infection, confirmed by negative nucleocapsid antibodies before and after vaccination. Half of the culture medium was replaced with fresh IL-2-containing medium on days 3 and 7. Unless otherwise noted, each peptide stimulation condition was cultured in triplicate wells. Using Ficoll-Paque Plus gradient centrifugation, PBMC were separated from whole blood and then either used fresh or cryopreserved at -140C. The QIAamp micro DNA kit was used to extract genomic DNA from the cultured CD4+ T cells.

The full study reports these points: Clones induced by infection and clones induced by vaccination both contracted markedly at late timepoints after vaccination, which fits with T cell responses waning over time. Among healthy vaccine recipients, nearly all vaccine-induced clones were SARS-CoV-2 mono-reactive, and just 1 of 255 was cross-reactive with common cold coronaviruses. Limitations of the study were the small number of convalescent patients and the absence of early post-infection timepoints.

The TCR was taken from a human donor who received a COVID-19 vaccine. In this chain, TRBV2 is recombined with TRBJ2-5; the D match is possibly TRBD1 or TRBD2, with 6 bases aligned in each. This specimen was CD4+ T cells from PBMCs cultured without peptide, taken before COVID-19 vaccination. This receptor has the CDR3 CASMGGINRGTQYF. The DNA is as follows: TGTGCCAGCATGGGGGGCATTAATAGAGGGACCCAGTACTTC.